These 18 T cell receptor beta chains share one sample of origin, sequenced in a study of blood T cell repertoires in COVID-19. Clones were read by immunoSEQ multiplex PCR, and TCRdb kept only the in-frame ones, dropping some. Among 150,000 to 200,000 clones listed, about 85% were seen once. The material sequenced was peripheral blood. These receptors came from a man in his 60s with COVID-19, enrolled during active disease.

The chain uses TRBV15 and TRBJ1-4, with 9 bases aligning to TRBD1. The trim removed 4 bases at V and 6 bases at J, leaving 6 bases unmatched. Per germline, CDR1 LNHNV and CDR2 YYDKDF (reference sequence). CDR3 length: 15 amino acids. The CDR3, as DNA: TGTGCCACCAGCAAAAAACAGGGGGCGTATGAAAAACTGTTTTTT. Translation: CATSKKQGAYEKLFF. The full variable domain, in which reference TRBV15 and TRBJ1-4 provide the parts outside the CDR3, is DAMVIQNPRYQVTQFGKPVTLSCSQTLNHNVMYWYQQKSSQAPKLLFHYYDKDFNNEADTPDNFQSRRPNTSFCFLDIRSPGLGDTAMYLCATSKKQGAYEKLFFGSGTQLSVL.

The V and J genes are TRBV6-1 and TRBJ1-2; D may be TRBD1 (5 bases). V was trimmed by 6 bases and J by 6 bases, leaving 14 bases between them. The CDR3 contains 13 residues. Germline CDR1 reads MNHNS; CDR2 reads SASEGT. CDR3 protein: CASSLTGFDGYTF. CDR3 sequence (DNA): TGTGCCAGCAGCTTAACAGGTTTCGATGGCTACACCTTC.

This chain joins TRBV5-6 and TRBJ1-5; maybe TRBD1 (5 bases). Trimming pared 1 base from V and 3 bases from J, leaving 8 bases between. Germline V CDR1 and CDR2: SGHDT, YYEEEE. CDR3 length: 14 amino acids. CDR3 protein: CASSLLQDNQPQHF. DNA of the CDR3: TGTGCCAGCAGCTTGCTACAGGACAATCAGCCCCAGCATTTT. Full variable domain (remainder filled in from reference TRBV5-6 and TRBJ1-5): DAGVTQSPTHLIKTRGQQVTLRCSPKSGHDTVSWYQQALGQGPQFIFQYYEEEERQRGNFPDRFSGHQFPNYSSELNVNALLLGDSALYLCASSLLQDNQPQHFGDGTRLSIL.

The chain has TRBV5-1 and TRBJ1-6, with TRBD1 identical over 7 bases. This CDR3 is 19 amino acids long. Germline V CDR1 and CDR2: SGHRS, YFSETQ. The J segment lost 7 bases and the V segment lost 3 bases, leaving 19 bases of the junction unmatched. The CDR3 loop is CASSSRGQHTGERNSPLHF. The CDR3, as DNA: TGCGCCAGCAGCTCCCGTGGACAACATACAGGGGAGAGAAATTCACCCCTCCACTTT.

The chain uses TRBV5-6 and TRBJ1-2, with TRBD1 identical over 7 bases. This CDR3 is 16 amino acids long. V was clipped by 0 bases and J by 8 bases; unmatched bases: 13. Germline CDR1 and CDR2: SGHDT and YYEEEE. The CDR3 nucleotides read TGTGCCAGCAGCTTGGGAAACACAGGGGCCGGCTTCGGCTACACCTTC. Residues: CASSLGNTGAGFGYTF.

The chain links TRBV3-1 (or the pseudogene TRBV3-2) to TRBJ2-1, with D maybe TRBD1 (6 bases). V lost 4 bases and J 6 bases, leaving 16 bases between the germline ends. CDR1 and CDR2 (germline): LGHDT, YNNKEL (reference sequence). CDR3 length equals 15 residues. CDR3 protein: CASSPLSVGGNEQFF. The CDR3 nucleotides are TGTGCCAGCAGCCCCCTTTCGGTAGGGGGCAATGAGCAGTTCTTC.

The chain employs TRBV6-5 and TRBJ2-7, with a weak D call TRBD2 (5 bases). V was trimmed by 7 bases and J by 6 bases, leaving 22 bases between them. Germline CDR1 is MNHEY and CDR2 is SVGAGI. This CDR3 spans 15 amino acids. The CDR3 nucleotides are TGTGCCAGCACCCCAAGAGGGAAAGGAGCGTCCGAGCAGTACTTC. Its protein product is CASTPRGKGASEQYF.

The V call is TRBV19, the J call TRBJ2-5, with TRBD2 matching over 12 bases. The V gene end was trimmed by 5 bases and the J gene end by 5 bases; junction bases not matched to a gene: 6. Germline CDR1 LNHDA, CDR2 SQIVND (reference sequence). CDR3 length: 15 residues. CDR3 coding DNA: TGTGCCAGTAGTGGACTAGCGGGGTCCGGGGAGACCCAGTACTTC. It yields the protein CASSGLAGSGETQYF.

V and J are TRBV6-2 or TRBV6-3 and TRBJ2-1; the D gene is possibly TRBD1 (6 bases). CDR1 is MNHEY and CDR2 is SVGEGT in the germline V gene. The V end lost 4 bases, the J end lost 0 bases, and 13 bases lay between the germline ends. The CDR3 covers 16 residues. The chain's CDR3 is CASSLYRASSYNEQFF. The CDR3 region has the DNA TGTGCCAGCAGTTTATACAGGGCTAGCTCCTACAATGAGCAGTTCTTC.

On this clone itself: At the DNA level, this CDR3 is encoded by other sequences in the same sample as well. The rearrangement links TRBV12-5 to TRBJ2-1; TRBD1 aligns across 9 bases. The CDR3 has 17 residues. Germline V lookup: CDR1 LGHNT, CDR2 FRNRAP. Germline trimming cut 0 bases from V and 2 bases from J; bases unmatched to any gene: 5. The CDR3 protein is CASGLVLGQGTYNEQFF. The CDR3 DNA follows: TGTGCTAGTGGTTTGGTACTAGGACAGGGGACCTACAATGAGCAGTTCTTC.

The CDR3 protein is CASSYSRGRQPQHF. The CDR3 coding sequence is TGTGCCAGCAGTTACTCCAGGGGACGGCAGCCCCAGCATTTT. The chain links TRBV6-2 or TRBV6-3 to TRBJ1-5; D perhaps matches TRBD1 (6 bases). Trimming cost V 0 bases and J 7 bases, with 10 bases left between them. CDR3 length equals 14 residues. From germline, CDR1 is MNHEY and CDR2 SVGEGT.

V is TRBV4-1 and J is TRBJ2-5, with 12 bases that match TRBD2. In germline, CDR1 is MGHRA, CDR2 YSYEKL. The CDR3 sequence is 20 residues long. The V gene end was trimmed by 0 bases and the J gene end by 1 base; junction bases not matched to a gene: 12. The CDR3 here is CASSQEPFLAGGPSQETQYF. The CDR3, as DNA: TGCGCCAGCAGCCAAGAGCCCTTCCTAGCGGGAGGGCCCTCCCAAGAGACCCAGTACTTC.

The chain uses TRBV18 and TRBJ1-5; TRBD1 aligns across 12 bases. This CDR3 contains 17 residues. V trimming: 6 bases; J trimming: 4 bases; junction bases outside the gene matches: 10. Per the germline V gene, CDR1 is KGHSH and CDR2 is LQKENI. Here the CDR3 reads CASSAGTGGAGNQPQHF. CDR3 bases: TGTGCCAGCTCCGCCGGGACAGGGGGCGCGGGGAATCAGCCCCAGCATTTT.

V is TRBV14 and J is TRBJ1-2; no reliable D call. Germline V CDR1 and CDR2: SGHDN, FVKESK. V lost 1 base and J 4 bases, leaving 7 bases between the germline ends. CDR3 length equals 13 residues. The CDR3 protein is CASSQAGIYGYTF. Here the CDR3 DNA reads TGTGCCAGCAGCCAAGCGGGGATCTATGGCTACACCTTC.

This clone was seen just once. This sequence joins TRBV29-1 and TRBJ2-2; D is perhaps TRBD2 (6 bases). The CDR3 length is 15 residues. Looked up from germline, CDR1 is SQVTM and CDR2 is ANQGSEA. The germline V and J ends were trimmed by 4 bases and 3 bases, with 15 bases remaining between them. Here the CDR3 reads CSVAGRAGYTGELFF. DNA of the CDR3: TGCAGCGTTGCGGGTCGGGCGGGGTACACCGGGGAGCTGTTTTTT.

This chain joins TRBV15 and TRBJ2-7; D remains ambiguous. The CDR3 sequence is 12 residues long. Germline V gene data show CDR1 as LNHNV and CDR2 as YYDKDF (reference sequence). Deletions cut 0 bases from V and 7 bases from J, with 7 bases between. The CDR3: CATSRDHGEQYF. The DNA for the CDR3 is TGTGCCACCAGCAGAGATCACGGGGAGCAGTACTTC.

The chain recombines TRBV12-5 with TRBJ1-2; 8 nucleotides agree with TRBD1. V lost 6 bases and J lost 3; bases outside the gene matches: 9. This CDR3 comprises 15 residues. The germline V gene has CDR1 LGHNT and CDR2 FRNRAP. CDR3 DNA: TGTGCTAGTGGGCGAAACAGGGGGGGAGACTATGGCTACACCTTC. The encoded protein is CASGRNRGGDYGYTF. Filled out from reference TRBV12-5 and TRBJ1-2, the complete variable domain reads DARVTQTPRHKVTEMGQEVTMRCQPILGHNTVFWYRQTMMQGLELLAYFRNRAPLDDSGMPKDRFSAEMPDATLATLKIQPSEPRDSAVYFCASGRNRGGDYGYTFGSGTRLTVV.

The rearrangement joins TRBV28 to TRBJ1-6, with D unresolved. The CDR3 loop spans 12 amino acids. Germline values: CDR1 MDHEN, CDR2 SYDVKM. Trimming cost V 3 bases and J 8 bases, with 5 bases left between them. CDR3 in amino acids: CASSFRDSPLHF. The CDR3 DNA sequence: TGTGCCAGCAGTTTTCGGGATTCACCCCTCCACTTT.